This passage covers 10 T cell receptor beta chains from one sample sequenced in a study of T cells expressing NK-cell markers. TCRdb processed the 5' RACE reads again and assigns one entry to each CDR3 protein, with no DNA. This sample contains approximately 150,000 distinct CDR3 sequences. Sample: blood T cells: a sorted CD56 or NKG2C T cell subset, CD4+ or CD8+ T cells, or bulk PBMC T cells (not recorded which). Receptors originate from a man between 18 and 29 years old in good health.

The chain recombines TRBV2 with TRBJ1-6; TCRdb outputs TRBD1, but without DNA this stays unchecked. Germline V gene sequence: CDR1 SNHLY, CDR2 FYNNEI. The CDR3 is made up of 13 amino acids. The CDR3 sequence: CAGGKSYNSPLHF.

The rearrangement uses TRBV12-3 or TRBV12-4 and TRBJ1-5. The CDR3 consists of 12 residues. This chain's CDR3 is CASSPSYQPQHF.

The rearrangement joins TRBV27 to TRBJ2-3; there is no DNA to check the TCRdb D call of TRBD2. The CDR3 has 16 amino acids. Germline V gene lookup returns CDR1 MNHEY and CDR2 SMNVEV (reference sequence). The CDR3 sequence: CASSPNRDYNTDTQYF.

The V gene is TRBV18, the J gene TRBJ2-1; TCRdb reports TRBD1, a call that lacks DNA to check it against. The CDR3 sequence is 13 residues long. Germline V gives CDR1 KGHSH, CDR2 LQKENI. CDR3 protein: CASSGDSRNEQFF.

The chain is built from TRBV9 and TRBJ2-2. The CDR3 runs 14 residues. The germline V gene has CDR1 SGDLS and CDR2 YYNGEE. The CDR3 is CASSGPLNAGELFF.

The rearrangement links TRBV20-1 to TRBJ2-7; with no DNA, the TCRdb D assignment of TRBD2 cannot be verified. Germline V gene sequence: CDR1 DFQATT, CDR2 SNEGSKA (reference sequence). This CDR3 is built from 13 residues. The CDR3 protein is CSGRGSGSYEQYF.

The V gene is TRBV20-1, the J gene TRBJ1-5; lacking DNA, the TRBD1 call made by TCRdb goes unchecked. CDR1 is DFQATT and CDR2 is SNEGSKA in the germline V gene (reference sequence). The CDR3 consists of 16 residues. CDR3 residues: CSARDQGADSLQPQHF.

The V gene is TRBV7-9, the J gene TRBJ2-7. Germline CDR1 SEHNR, CDR2 FQNEAQ (reference sequence). The CDR3 covers 16 residues. The CDR3 here is CASSLAHTGSSYEQYF.

V is TRBV5-5 and J is TRBJ2-2; the TCRdb D gene call, TRBD1, has no DNA to confirm it. This CDR3 has 16 amino acids. Per germline, CDR1 SGHKS and CDR2 YYEKEE (reference sequence). CDR3: CASSLHGTGSTGELFF.

This chain joins TRBV19 and TRBJ2-1; TCRdb gives TRBD2 as the D gene, but with no DNA this cannot be confirmed. In germline, CDR1 is LNHDA, CDR2 SQIVND (reference sequence). The CDR3 covers 16 residues. CDR3 amino acids: CASGILAGGDYNEQFF.